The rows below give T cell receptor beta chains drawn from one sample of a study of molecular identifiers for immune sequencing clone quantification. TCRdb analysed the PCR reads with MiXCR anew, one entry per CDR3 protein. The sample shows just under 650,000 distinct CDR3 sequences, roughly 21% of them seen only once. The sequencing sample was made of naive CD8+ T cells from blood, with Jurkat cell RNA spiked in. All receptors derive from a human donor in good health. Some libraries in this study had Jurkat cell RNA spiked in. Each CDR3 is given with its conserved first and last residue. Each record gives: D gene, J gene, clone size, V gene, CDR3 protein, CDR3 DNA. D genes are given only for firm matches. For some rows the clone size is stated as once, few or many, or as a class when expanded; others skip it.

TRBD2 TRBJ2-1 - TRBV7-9 CASGLISGRASGNEQFF TGTGCCAGCGGCTTAATTTCCGGGAGGGCGTCGGGGAATGAGCAGTTCTTC
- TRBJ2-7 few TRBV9 CASSVAAGRMNEQYF TGTGCCAGCAGCGTAGCTGCGGGTCGGATGAACGAGCAGTACTTC
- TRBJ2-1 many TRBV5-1 CASSLDAPTYNEQFF TGCGCCAGCAGCTTGGACGCTCCCACCTACAATGAGCAGTTCTTC
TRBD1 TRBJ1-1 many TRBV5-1 CASSIGTANTEAFF TGCGCCAGCAGCATCGGGACAGCTAACACTGAAGCTTTCTTT
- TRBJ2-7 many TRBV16 CASSLRGRGSYEQYF TGTGCCAGCAGCCTACGTGGGCGGGGTTCCTACGAGCAGTACTTC
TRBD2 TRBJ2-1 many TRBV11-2 CASSLEVTSGTEQFF TGTGCCAGCAGCTTAGAAGTGACTAGCGGGACTGAGCAGTTCTTC
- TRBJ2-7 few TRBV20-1 CSAEGDNSYEQYF TGCAGTGCGGAGGGGGACAACTCCTACGAGCAGTACTTC
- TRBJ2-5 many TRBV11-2 CASSPWGEQETQYF TGTGCCAGCAGCCCGTGGGGGGAGCAAGAGACCCAGTACTTC
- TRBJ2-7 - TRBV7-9 CASTHALEGYEQYF TGTGCCAGCACCCATGCACTGGAGGGATACGAGCAGTACTTC
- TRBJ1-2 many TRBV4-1 CASSQGRQAIGYTF TGCGCCAGCAGCCAGGGCCGACAGGCTATTGGCTACACCTTC
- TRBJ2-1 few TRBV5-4 CASSLGHQSGPYNEQFF TGTGCCAGCAGCTTGGGACACCAGTCTGGACCCTACAATGAGCAGTTCTTC
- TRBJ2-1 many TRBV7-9 CASSAAGASYNEQFF TGTGCCAGCAGCGCTGCTGGGGCATCCTACAATGAGCAGTTCTTC
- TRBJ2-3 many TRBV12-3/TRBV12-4 CASSLLQGTDTQYF TGTGCCAGCAGTTTATTGCAGGGCACAGATACGCAGTATTTT
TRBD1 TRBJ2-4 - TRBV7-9 CATHTGTDENIQYF TGTGCCACCCACACAGGGACAGACGAAAACATTCAGTACTTC
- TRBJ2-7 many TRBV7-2 CASSFTGPSYEQYF TGTGCCAGCAGCTTCACAGGGCCCTCCTACGAGCAGTACTTC
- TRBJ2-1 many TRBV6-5 CASTQGNEQFF TGTGCCAGCACCCAAGGCAATGAGCAGTTCTTC
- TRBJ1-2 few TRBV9 CASTGNYGYTF TGTGCCAGCACAGGAAACTATGGCTACACCTTC
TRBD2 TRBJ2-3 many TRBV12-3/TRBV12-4 CASSLTSDTDTQYF TGTGCCAGCAGTTTGACTAGCGACACAGATACGCAGTATTTT
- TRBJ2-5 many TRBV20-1 CSARGRAIQETQYF TGCAGTGCTAGAGGCAGGGCTATTCAAGAGACCCAGTACTTC
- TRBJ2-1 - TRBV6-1 CASSDVGEQFF TGCGCCAGCAGTGATGTCGGGGAGCAGTTCTTC
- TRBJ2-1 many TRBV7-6 CASSLAGEEQFF TGTGCCAGCAGCTTAGCTGGTGAGGAGCAGTTCTTC
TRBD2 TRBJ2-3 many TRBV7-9 CASSRDAWTSGGSTQYF TGTGCCAGCAGCCGGGACGCGTGGACTAGCGGGGGTTCTACGCAGTATTTT
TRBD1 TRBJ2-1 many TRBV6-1 CASRKQGTYNEQFF TGTGCCAGCAGAAAACAGGGGACCTACAATGAGCAGTTCTTC
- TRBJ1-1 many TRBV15 CATSRDRGSSLLNTEAFF TGTGCCACCAGCAGAGATAGGGGGTCGTCCCTATTGAACACTGAAGCTTTCTTT